One and the same sample provided the 8 T cell receptor beta chains below, sequenced in a study of CD8+CD57+ T cells in acquired aplastic anemia. Investigators profiled TCR beta VDJ and CDR3 from genomic DNA template. TCRdb processed the reads anew with MiXCR; each CDR3 protein has one entry. The data contain some 200,000 distinct CDR3 sequences, around 60% of them singletons. The sequenced sample consisted of sorted CD4+, CD8+, or CD8+CD57+ T cells (not recorded which) from PBMCs. The receptor source for this set is a human donor in good health.

The chain is built from TRBV20-1 and TRBJ2-1, with D maybe TRBD2 (6 bases). This CDR3 is built from 13 residues. The V gene's germline CDR1 is DFQATT and CDR2 SNEGSKA (reference sequence). V was clipped by 2 bases and J by 7 bases, with 12 bases between them. In nucleotides, the CDR3 is TGCAGTGCTAGAACGGCGGGATCAAATGAGCAGTTCTTC. This gives the protein CSARTAGSNEQFF.

This clonotype showed up many times. The chain carries TRBV9 and TRBJ2-3, with 11 bases identical to TRBD2. The CDR3 is 17 residues long. Germline CDR1 and CDR2: SGDLS and YYNGEE. Trimming cost V 0 bases and J 3 bases; bases outside gene matches: 6. The CDR3 coding sequence is TGTGCCAGCAGCGTAGAAGGTAGCGGGGGGGTTACAGATACGCAGTATTTT. Its protein product is CASSVEGSGGVTDTQYF.

The chain uses TRBV9 and TRBJ2-3; 11 positions agree with TRBD2. The CDR3 is 16 amino acids. From germline, CDR1 is SGDLS and CDR2 YYNGEE. The junction had 7 bases not matched to a gene; V was cut back by 3 bases and J by 4 bases. The CDR3 region has the DNA TGTGCCAGCAGCGCTACCGGGACTAGCGGACCAGATACGCAGTATTTT. Translating it yields CASSATGTSGPDTQYF.

In this sample, this clonotype turned up a few times. The chain links TRBV6-1 to TRBJ2-7; 7 positions match TRBD1. Germline V gives CDR1 MNHNS, CDR2 SASEGT. The junction had 1 base not matched to a gene; V was cut back by 3 bases and J by 2 bases. This CDR3 is built from 13 residues. DNA for the CDR3: TGTGCCAGCAGTGAGACAGGGACCTACGAGCAGTACTTC. Protein product: CASSETGTYEQYF.

The V gene is TRBV20-1, the J gene TRBJ2-7; 7 nucleotides match TRBD1. The CDR3 has 13 residues. V trimming: 2 bases; J trimming: 3 bases; junction bases outside the gene matches: 4. CDR1 is DFQATT, CDR2 SNEGSKA, per germline (reference sequence). CDR3 nucleotide sequence: TGCAGTGCTAGAAGGGCAGGGGGCTACGAGCAGTACTTC. This sequence encodes CSARRAGGYEQYF.

CDR3 bases: TGCAGTGCTAGAGAACGACTAGCGCAGAGCTACGAGCAGTACTTC. It specifies CSARERLAQSYEQYF. V usage is TRBV20-1 and J usage is TRBJ2-7; 8 bases match TRBD2. J was trimmed by 3 bases and V by 0 bases; bases with no gene match: 7. Germline loops: CDR1 DFQATT, CDR2 SNEGSKA (reference sequence). This CDR3 is built from 15 residues.

This clonotype occurred many times. The genes are TRBV4-1 and TRBJ2-2; perhaps TRBD1 as D (6 bases). This CDR3 has 14 amino acids. Germline values: CDR1 MGHRA, CDR2 YSYEKL. Trimming took 1 base from V and 8 from J, leaving 11 bases between them. The DNA for the CDR3 is TGCGCCAGCAGCCAAGCAGGGGTAGGGGGGGAGCTGTTTTTT. Protein sequence: CASSQAGVGGELFF.

The chain joins TRBV10-3 to TRBJ2-3, with a possible D match to TRBD1 (5 bases). Germline CDR1 ENHRY, CDR2 SYGVKD. CDR3 length: 12 amino acids. Trimming took 5 bases from V and 10 from J, leaving 13 bases between them. CDR3 sequence: CAISQQDGSQYF. The CDR3 DNA reads as TGTGCCATCAGTCAACAGGACGGCTCGCAGTATTTT.